The text below deals with one T cell receptor beta chain. This sample was taken from a study of blood T cell repertoires in COVID-19. The V and J ends lost 6 bases and 9 bases respectively, with 18 bases between them. Germline V CDR1 and CDR2: MNHEY, SMNVEV (reference sequence). The CDR3 is made up of 14 amino acids. The data were produced by immunoSEQ multiplex PCR, yet TCRdb's version contains in-frame clones alone and is incomplete. The sample yields a few hundred thousand clones, roughly 89% seen once. The specimen sequenced was PBMCs or T cells enriched from blood (not recorded which). The receptor was derived from a woman aged 18-29 years with acute COVID-19. This chain connects TRBV27 to TRBJ1-5; D perhaps matches TRBD1 (6 bases). The CDR3 DNA sequence: TGTGCCAGCAGATACATGGCAGGGGCCTGGCCCCAGCATTTT. It translates to CASRYMAGAWPQHF.